This passage covers 19 T cell receptor beta chains from one sample sequenced in a study of T-cell memory formation after mild COVID-19. TCRdb re-called the 5' RACE reads through MiXCR, storing one row per CDR3 protein. The sample records more than 120,000 distinct CDR3 sequences, 6% to 7% being singletons. Sample: PBMCs or a T cell subset sorted from them (not recorded which). These receptors were obtained from an adult woman who had mild COVID-19 (a few samples of this study predate the infection). Cell type and time point are not known.

This clonotype came up a few times. The gene calls are TRBV7-9 and TRBJ2-7; 7 bases agree with TRBD1. Germline CDR1 reads SEHNR; CDR2 reads FQNEAQ (reference sequence). This CDR3 is built from 17 residues. V was pared by 3 bases and J by 4 bases, with 15 bases of the junction left unmatched. The CDR3 loop reads CASSLGRGGGRGYEQYF. As DNA, the CDR3 is TGTGCCAGCAGCTTGGGGAGAGGGGGCGGAAGGGGATACGAGCAGTACTTC.

This clonotype was seen a handful of times. In nucleotides, the CDR3 is TGCGCCAGCAGTCAACAGGGACCGGTTAAGGAAAAACTGTTTTTT. Protein: CASSQQGPVKEKLFF. This chain links TRBV23-1 with TRBJ1-4; possibly TRBD1 for D (5 bases). TRBV23-1 is an open reading frame, and its role is uncertain. With 2 bases removed from V and 8 bases from J, the gap between germline ends came to 15 bases. The CDR3 is 15 residues long.

This clonotype was seen repeatedly, ten times or more. This chain connects TRBV5-1 to TRBJ2-4; tentatively, D is TRBD2 (6 bases). CDR3 length: 16 amino acids. CDR1 and CDR2 (germline): SGHRS, YFSETQ. Trimming pared 0 bases from V and 8 bases from J, leaving 18 bases between. CDR3 region: CASSLAPLGGFDIQYF. The CDR3 DNA follows: TGCGCCAGCAGCTTGGCTCCCTTAGGAGGGTTCGACATTCAGTACTTC.

The chain couples TRBV18 to TRBJ2-6; perhaps TRBD2 as D (6 bases). This CDR3 is built from 17 residues. Germline loops: CDR1 KGHSH, CDR2 LQKENI. The ends were cut back, 2 bases at V and 2 bases at J, with 13 bases in the middle. CDR3 loop: CASSPWEVLAGANVLTF. CDR3 in DNA: TGTGCCAGCTCACCATGGGAGGTCTTAGCTGGGGCCAACGTCCTGACTTTC.

In its sample, this clonotype was seen a few times. This chain joins TRBV27 and TRBJ1-2, with 7 bases lining up with TRBD1. Germline-derived CDR1 and CDR2 are MNHEY and SMNVEV (reference sequence). Trimming took 2 bases from V and 4 from J; bases not matched to a gene: 13. There are 17 residues in the CDR3. In DNA, the CDR3 is TGTGCCAGCAGTTTAAGTTCGACAGGGCTCCCCTCCTATGGCTACACCTTC. Encoded protein: CASSLSSTGLPSYGYTF.

Only a few counts were recorded for this clonotype. V usage is TRBV20-1 and J usage is TRBJ1-2; 7 nucleotides line up with TRBD1. The junction had 7 bases not matched to a gene; V was cut back by 4 bases and J by 5 bases. Germline assignment: CDR1 DFQATT and CDR2 SNEGSKA (reference sequence). The length of the CDR3 is 13 residues. CDR3 protein: CSATQGGLYGYTF. The CDR3 nucleotides are TGCAGTGCTACTCAAGGGGGCTTGTATGGCTACACCTTC.

The chain couples TRBV6-6 to TRBJ2-5, with 8 bases aligning to TRBD1. The V gene's germline CDR1 is MNHNY and CDR2 SVGAGI (reference sequence). The CDR3 is 12 residues long. Trimming at V came to 5 bases and at J to 9 bases, leaving 5 bases not matched to a gene. CDR3 nucleotide sequence: TGTGCCAGCAGTGCAGGGGGCGGGTCCCAGTACTTC. Encoded protein: CASSAGGGSQYF.

This clonotype showed up just a few times. This chain links TRBV7-9 with TRBJ2-7; D unclear. Germline assignment: CDR1 SEHNR and CDR2 FQNEAQ (reference sequence). Trimming took off 1 base at V and 4 bases at J, with 17 bases between the two ends. The length of the CDR3 is 16 residues. CDR3 DNA sequence: TGTGCCAGCAGCTTAGGCAGTCTCTCCGTACAATACGAGCAGTACTTC. Residues: CASSLGSLSVQYEQYF.

The V and J genes are TRBV7-9 and TRBJ1-5; D is possibly TRBD1 (5 bases). The CDR3 consists of 15 residues. Germline assignment: CDR1 SEHNR and CDR2 FQNEAQ (reference sequence). V was cut by 4 bases and J by 6 bases, with 16 bases left in between. The CDR3 loop reads CASSSDHQGRQPQHF. The CDR3 DNA reads as TGTGCCAGCAGCTCGGACCACCAGGGTCGTCAGCCCCAGCATTTT.

This clonotype was seen repeatedly, ten times or more. The DNA of the CDR3 is TGTGCTAGTGGTTTGTTGACTAAACAGGGCGGCACAGATACGCAGTATTTT. It translates to CASGLLTKQGGTDTQYF. V is TRBV12-5 and J is TRBJ2-3; a possible D gene is TRBD1 (6 bases). Looked up from germline, CDR1 is LGHNT and CDR2 is FRNRAP. Trimming cost V 2 bases and J 1 base, with 16 bases left between them. The CDR3 is 17 amino acids.

This clonotype was counted many times. J is TRBJ2-1 and V is TRBV29-1, with D unresolved. This CDR3 contains 16 residues. V gave up 4 bases and J gave up 0 bases, with 16 bases separating them. Germline lookup yields CDR1 SQVTM and CDR2 ANQGSEA. The chain's CDR3 is CSVVPVPVSSYNEQFF. Written as DNA, the CDR3 is TGCAGCGTTGTGCCGGTCCCCGTGAGCTCCTACAATGAGCAGTTCTTC.

This clonotype appeared many times. V and J are TRBV5-6 and TRBJ2-5, with TRBD2 as a possible D gene (7 bases). CDR1 and CDR2 (germline): SGHDT, YYEEEE. The CDR3 runs to 15 residues. The V end lost 7 bases, the J end lost 1 base, and 17 bases lay between the germline ends. The CDR3: CASGVGGRIQETQYF. The DNA of the CDR3 is TGTGCCAGCGGGGTCGGGGGGCGCATCCAAGAGACCCAGTACTTC.

This clonotype has more than one count but fewer than ten. The V call is TRBV7-6, the J call TRBJ2-2; a possible D gene is TRBD2 (7 bases). Deletions cut 5 bases from V and 3 bases from J, with 16 bases between. This CDR3 spans 16 amino acids. Germline loops: CDR1 SGHVS, CDR2 FNYEAQ. The CDR3 nucleotides read TGTGCCAGCAGCCTCCTGGGGGGGCAGGACACCGGGGAGCTGTTTTTT. As protein: CASSLLGGQDTGELFF.

The chain couples TRBV5-1 to TRBJ1-1; 8 nucleotides align to TRBD1. V lost 4 bases, J lost 8 bases, and 13 bases stayed unmatched. The germline V gene has CDR1 SGHRS and CDR2 YFSETQ. There are 15 residues in the CDR3. The CDR3 DNA follows: TGCGCCAGCAGCCCCGGACAGGGTACAAGGTTGGAAGCTTTCTTT. Its translation is CASSPGQGTRLEAFF.

This clonotype was seen many times. This sequence joins TRBV12-3 or TRBV12-4 and TRBJ2-3; no definite D call. Between the trimmed V and J ends, which lost 3 bases and 6 bases, there was a span of 7 bases. CDR3 size: 12 residues. The chain's CDR3 is CASSFSRDTQYF. CDR3 coding DNA: TGTGCCAGCAGTTTTTCGCGGGATACGCAGTATTTT.

J is TRBJ2-2 and V is TRBV20-1, with D maybe TRBD2 (6 bases). Germline V gives CDR1 DFQATT, CDR2 SNEGSKA (reference sequence). The CDR3 is 15 residues long. Trimming pared 6 bases from V and 0 bases from J, leaving 14 bases between. The CDR3 DNA follows: TGCAGTGCCCTCGGCGGGGACCCGAACACCGGGGAGCTGTTTTTT. It is translated as CSALGGDPNTGELFF.

This clonotype was seen at least ten times. The V gene is TRBV19, the J gene TRBJ2-7; 10 nucleotides align to TRBD1. J gave up 2 bases and V 5 bases, and 3 bases lay outside the gene matches. Germline values: CDR1 LNHDA, CDR2 SQIVND (reference sequence). This CDR3 region has 14 residues. The CDR3 bases are TGTGCCAGTAGTTCGGGACAGGGGCCCTACGAGCAGTACTTC. Residues: CASSSGQGPYEQYF.

This clonotype was seen a few times. This sequence joins TRBV4-1 and TRBJ2-1, with 7 bases fitting TRBD1. The J segment lost 11 bases and the V segment lost 3 bases, leaving 7 bases of the junction unmatched. Germline V gives CDR1 MGHRA, CDR2 YSYEKL. The CDR3 sequence is 13 residues long. The DNA of the CDR3 is TGCGCCAGCAGCCATCCAGACAGGGCTCAGCAGTTCTTC. Its translation: CASSHPDRAQQFF.

This clonotype appeared many times. This chain connects TRBV29-1 to TRBJ1-2, with D hard to call. Germline V gene lookup returns CDR1 SQVTM and CDR2 ANQGSEA. V lost 4 bases to trimming and J lost 6 bases, with 6 bases between them. The length of the CDR3 is 10 residues. The CDR3 here is CSVGPDGYTF. The DNA of the CDR3 is TGCAGCGTTGGTCCCGATGGCTACACCTTC. The variable domain in full, completed from reference TRBV29-1 and TRBJ1-2, reads SAVISQKPSRDICQRGTSLTIQCQVDSQVTMMFWYRQQPGQSLTLIATANQGSEATYESGFVIDKFPISRPNLTFSTLTVSNMSPEDSSIYLCSVGPDGYTFGSGTRLTVV.